Given below is one T cell receptor (beta chain) in context. What it binds is unknown. Germline values: CDR1 SGHRS, CDR2 YFSETQ. The CDR3 length is 18 residues. V shed 2 bases, J shed 3 bases, and the junction held 14 bases outside the gene matches. This entry belongs to a study of cytomegalovirus exposure and HLA in healthy donors. Study observations and caveats: Roughly even sequencing depth across donors was the assumption behind the presence/absence analyses. Among TCR sequences, most were rare, though some public TCRs appeared in many donors. Sequencing likely produced, as an artifact, a cluster of highly shared sequence variants.

Researchers ran the PCR with 60 Vbeta and 13 Jbeta primers. The table came from immunoSEQ multiplex PCR; TCRdb's copy has only in-frame clones and leaves some out. The table records fewer than 250,000 clones, about 85% of them present only once. The TCR comes from a boy younger than 10 in good health and CMV-seronegative. The rearrangement joins TRBV5-1 to TRBJ1-1, with 9 bases that match TRBD1. Sequencing was done on a sample of PBMCs. The CDR3 bases are TGCGCCAGCAGCTTAAAGGTGTGGGGGACAGGGCGAGACACTGAAGCTTTCTTT. It specifies CASSLKVWGTGRDTEAFF.